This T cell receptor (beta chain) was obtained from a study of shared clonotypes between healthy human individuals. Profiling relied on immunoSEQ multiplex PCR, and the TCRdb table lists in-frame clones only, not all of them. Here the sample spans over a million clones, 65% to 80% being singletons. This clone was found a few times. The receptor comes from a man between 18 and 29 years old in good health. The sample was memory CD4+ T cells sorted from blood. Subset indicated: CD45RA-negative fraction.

In nucleotides, the CDR3 is TGTGCCATCAGTGGAGCTAGCGGGGCCTACAATGAGCAGTTCTTC. Its protein product is CAISGASGAYNEQFF. The V and J genes are TRBV10-3 and TRBJ2-1, with 9 positions matching TRBD2. J gave up 2 bases and V 4 bases, and 3 bases lay outside the gene matches. The CDR3 loop spans 15 amino acids. CDR1 ENHRY and CDR2 SYGVKD come from the germline V gene.